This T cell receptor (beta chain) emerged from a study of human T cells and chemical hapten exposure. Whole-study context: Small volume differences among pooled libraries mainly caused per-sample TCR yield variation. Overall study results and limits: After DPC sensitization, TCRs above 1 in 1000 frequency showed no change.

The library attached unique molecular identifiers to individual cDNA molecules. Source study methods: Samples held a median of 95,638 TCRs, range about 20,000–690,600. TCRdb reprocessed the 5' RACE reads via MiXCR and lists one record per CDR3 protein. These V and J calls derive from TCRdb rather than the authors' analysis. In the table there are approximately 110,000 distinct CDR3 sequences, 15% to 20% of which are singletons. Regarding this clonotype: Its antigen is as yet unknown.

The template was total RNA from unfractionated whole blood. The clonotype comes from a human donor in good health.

CDR3 nucleotides: TGTGCCAGCAGCCGGGATGGGGGGACAGGGAAGGTGAACACTGAAGCTTTCTTT. This gives the protein CASSRDGGTGKVNTEAFF. The chain uses TRBV7-9 and TRBJ1-1; 9 positions agree with TRBD1. CDR1 and CDR2 from the germline V gene are SEHNR and FQNEAQ (reference sequence). This CDR3 has 18 residues. Trimming took 5 bases from V and 0 from J; bases not matched to a gene: 13.